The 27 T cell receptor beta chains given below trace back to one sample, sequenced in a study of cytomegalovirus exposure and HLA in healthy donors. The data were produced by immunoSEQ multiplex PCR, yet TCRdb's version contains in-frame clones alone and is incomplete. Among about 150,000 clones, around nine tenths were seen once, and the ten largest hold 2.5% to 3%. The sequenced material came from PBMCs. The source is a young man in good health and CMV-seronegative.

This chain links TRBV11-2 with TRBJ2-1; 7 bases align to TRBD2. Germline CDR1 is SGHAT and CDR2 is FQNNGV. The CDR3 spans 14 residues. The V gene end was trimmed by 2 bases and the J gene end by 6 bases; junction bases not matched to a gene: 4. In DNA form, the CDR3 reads TGTGCCAGCAGCTTAATGCTAGCGGCCAATGAGCAGTTCTTC. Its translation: CASSLMLAANEQFF.

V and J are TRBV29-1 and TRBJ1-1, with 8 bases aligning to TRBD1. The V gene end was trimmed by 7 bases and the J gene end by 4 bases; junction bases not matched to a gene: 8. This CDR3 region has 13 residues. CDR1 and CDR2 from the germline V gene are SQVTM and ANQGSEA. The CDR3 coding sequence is TGCAGCGGGGTGACAGGGGCCGCCACTGAAGCTTTCTTT. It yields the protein CSGVTGAATEAFF.

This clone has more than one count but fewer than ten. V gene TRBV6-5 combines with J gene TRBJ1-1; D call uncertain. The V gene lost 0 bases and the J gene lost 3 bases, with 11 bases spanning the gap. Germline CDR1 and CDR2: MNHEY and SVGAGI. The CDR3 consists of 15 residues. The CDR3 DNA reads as TGTGCCAGCAGTTACTCGACCACGGGGTACACTGAAGCTTTCTTT. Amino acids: CASSYSTTGYTEAFF.

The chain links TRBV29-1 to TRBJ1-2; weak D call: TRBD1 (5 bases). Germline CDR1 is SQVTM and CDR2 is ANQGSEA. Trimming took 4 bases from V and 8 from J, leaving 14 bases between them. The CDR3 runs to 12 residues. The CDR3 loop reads CSVAGTREGYTF. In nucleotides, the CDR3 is TGCAGCGTTGCCGGGACTAGGGAGGGCTACACCTTC.

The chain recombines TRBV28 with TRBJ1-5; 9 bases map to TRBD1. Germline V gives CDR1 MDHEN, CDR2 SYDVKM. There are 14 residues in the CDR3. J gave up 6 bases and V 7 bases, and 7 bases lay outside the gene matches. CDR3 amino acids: CASTAAQGAQPQHF. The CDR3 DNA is TGTGCCAGCACTGCTGCACAGGGGGCTCAGCCCCAGCATTTT.

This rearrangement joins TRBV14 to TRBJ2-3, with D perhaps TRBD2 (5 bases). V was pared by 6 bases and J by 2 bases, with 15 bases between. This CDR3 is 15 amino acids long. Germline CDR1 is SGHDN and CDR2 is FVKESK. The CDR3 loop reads CASSPDLGVTDTQYF. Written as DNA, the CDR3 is TGTGCCAGCAGTCCAGACCTCGGGGTCACAGATACGCAGTATTTT.

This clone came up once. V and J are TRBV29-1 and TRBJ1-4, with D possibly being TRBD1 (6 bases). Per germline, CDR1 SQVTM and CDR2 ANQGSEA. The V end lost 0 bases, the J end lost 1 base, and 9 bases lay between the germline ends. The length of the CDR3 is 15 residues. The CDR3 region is CSVEDWTETNEKLFF. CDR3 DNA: TGCAGCGTTGAAGATTGGACAGAAACTAATGAAAAACTGTTTTTT. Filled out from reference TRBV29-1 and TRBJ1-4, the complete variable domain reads SAVISQKPSRDICQRGTSLTIQCQVDSQVTMMFWYRQQPGQSLTLIATANQGSEATYESGFVIDKFPISRPNLTFSTLTVSNMSPEDSSIYLCSVEDWTETNEKLFFGSGTQLSVL.

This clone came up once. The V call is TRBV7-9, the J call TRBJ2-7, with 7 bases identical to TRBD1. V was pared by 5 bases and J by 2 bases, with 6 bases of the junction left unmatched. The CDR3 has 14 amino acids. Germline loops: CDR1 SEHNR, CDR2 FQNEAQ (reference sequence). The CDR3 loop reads CASSPGQLAYEQYF. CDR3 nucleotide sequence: TGTGCCAGCAGCCCGGGACAGTTAGCCTACGAGCAGTACTTC.

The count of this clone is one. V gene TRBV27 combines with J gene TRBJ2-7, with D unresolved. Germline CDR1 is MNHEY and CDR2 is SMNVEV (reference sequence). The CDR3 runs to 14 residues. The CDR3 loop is CASSPRSDGSQLNV. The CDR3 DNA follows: TGTGCCAGCAGCCCAAGATCCGACGGGTCCCAGTTGAACGTC.

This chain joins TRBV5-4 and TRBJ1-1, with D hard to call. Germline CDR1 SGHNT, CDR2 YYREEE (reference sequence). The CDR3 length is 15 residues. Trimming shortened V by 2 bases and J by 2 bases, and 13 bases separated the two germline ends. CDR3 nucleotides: TGTGCCAGCAGCTTTGTAGCGGACCCCAACACTGAAGCTTTCTTT. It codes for CASSFVADPNTEAFF.

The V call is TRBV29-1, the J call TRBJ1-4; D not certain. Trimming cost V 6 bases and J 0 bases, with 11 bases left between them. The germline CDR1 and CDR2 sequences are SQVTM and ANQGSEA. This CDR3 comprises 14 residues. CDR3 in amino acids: CSVEQVATNEKLFF. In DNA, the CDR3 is TGCAGCGTCGAGCAGGTGGCAACTAATGAAAAACTGTTTTTT. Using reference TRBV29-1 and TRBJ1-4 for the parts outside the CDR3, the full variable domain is SAVISQKPSRDICQRGTSLTIQCQVDSQVTMMFWYRQQPGQSLTLIATANQGSEATYESGFVIDKFPISRPNLTFSTLTVSNMSPEDSSIYLCSVEQVATNEKLFFGSGTQLSVL.

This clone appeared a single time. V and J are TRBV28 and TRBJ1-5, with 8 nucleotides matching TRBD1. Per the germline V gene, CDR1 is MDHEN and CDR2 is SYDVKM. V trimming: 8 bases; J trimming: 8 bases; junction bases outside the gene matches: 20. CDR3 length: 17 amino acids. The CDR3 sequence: CASRGHRDRMANEPQHF. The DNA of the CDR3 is TGTGCCAGCCGCGGTCACCGGGACAGGATGGCAAACGAGCCCCAGCATTTT.

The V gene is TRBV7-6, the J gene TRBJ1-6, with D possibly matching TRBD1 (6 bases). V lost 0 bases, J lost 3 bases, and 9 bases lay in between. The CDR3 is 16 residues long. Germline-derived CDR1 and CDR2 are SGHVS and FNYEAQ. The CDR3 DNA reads TGTGCCAGCAGCTTAGCAGGGGGGGACTATAATTCACCCCTCCACTTT. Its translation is CASSLAGGDYNSPLHF.

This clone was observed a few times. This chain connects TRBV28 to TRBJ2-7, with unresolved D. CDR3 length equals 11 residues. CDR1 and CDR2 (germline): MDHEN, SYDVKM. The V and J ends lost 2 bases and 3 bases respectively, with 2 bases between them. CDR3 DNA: TGTGCCAGCAGTTTACTCTACGAGCAGTACTTC. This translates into CASSLLYEQYF.

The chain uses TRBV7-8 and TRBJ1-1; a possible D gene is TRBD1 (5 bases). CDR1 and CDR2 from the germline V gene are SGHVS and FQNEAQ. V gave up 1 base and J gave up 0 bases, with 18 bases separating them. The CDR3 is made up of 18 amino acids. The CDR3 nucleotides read TGTGCCAGCAGCTTAGTGGGGCGAAGGGGAGGTATGAACACTGAAGCTTTCTTT. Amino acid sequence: CASSLVGRRGGMNTEAFF.

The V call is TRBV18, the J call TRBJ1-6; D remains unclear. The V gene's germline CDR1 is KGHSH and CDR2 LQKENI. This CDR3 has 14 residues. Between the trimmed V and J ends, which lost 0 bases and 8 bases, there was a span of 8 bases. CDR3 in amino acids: CASSPPAVDSPLHF. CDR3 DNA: TGTGCCAGCTCACCACCCGCGGTGGATTCACCCCTCCACTTT.

The CDR3 sequence is CASSLYSRAFF. CDR3 in DNA: TGTGCCAGCAGTTTATACTCAAGAGCTTTCTTT. V gene TRBV28 combines with J gene TRBJ1-1; no clear D. Germline loops: CDR1 MDHEN, CDR2 SYDVKM. The CDR3 loop spans 11 amino acids. V lost 1 base, J lost 10 bases, and 7 bases lay in between.

CDR3 sequence (DNA): TGTGCCAGTAGTATTGATCGGGGGGTTAACACTGAAGCTTTCTTT. Its translation is CASSIDRGVNTEAFF. This sequence joins TRBV19 and TRBJ1-1, with D perhaps matching TRBD1 (5 bases). This CDR3 comprises 15 residues. Germline-derived CDR1 and CDR2 are LNHDA and SQIVND (reference sequence). V shed 3 bases and J shed 2 bases, with 13 bases lying between them.

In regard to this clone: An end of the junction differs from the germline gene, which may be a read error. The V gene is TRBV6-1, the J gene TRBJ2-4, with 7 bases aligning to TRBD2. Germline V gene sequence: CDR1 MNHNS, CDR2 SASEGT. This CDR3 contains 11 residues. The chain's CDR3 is CASSESGGRDF. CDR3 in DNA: TGTGCCAGCAGTGAATCGGGAGGCCGGGACTTC.

CDR3 sequence reads: CASSSTGGFSYGYTF. DNA of the CDR3: TGTGCCAGCAGTTCCACAGGGGGTTTTAGCTATGGCTACACCTTC. The chain recombines TRBV28 with TRBJ1-2; 8 bases align to TRBD1. Germline CDR1 and CDR2: MDHEN and SYDVKM. V lost 4 bases, J lost 4 bases, and 8 bases stayed unmatched. CDR3 length: 15 amino acids.

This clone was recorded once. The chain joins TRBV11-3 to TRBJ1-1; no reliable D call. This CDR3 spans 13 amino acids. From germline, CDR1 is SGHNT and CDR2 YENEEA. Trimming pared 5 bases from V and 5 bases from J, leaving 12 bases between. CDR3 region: CASSLYHGTEAFF. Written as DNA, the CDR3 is TGTGCCAGCAGCCTATATCACGGTACTGAAGCTTTCTTT.

This CDR3 is CASSLAQTPNWSSYEQYV. The CDR3 region has the DNA TGTGCCAGCAGCTTGGCTCAGACTCCGAATTGGTCGTCCTACGAGCAGTACGTC. V and J are TRBV5-6 and TRBJ2-7; D remains ambiguous. The germline CDR1 and CDR2 sequences are SGHDT and YYEEEE. V dropped 0 bases and J dropped 1 base, with 20 bases sitting between them. The CDR3 length is 18 residues.

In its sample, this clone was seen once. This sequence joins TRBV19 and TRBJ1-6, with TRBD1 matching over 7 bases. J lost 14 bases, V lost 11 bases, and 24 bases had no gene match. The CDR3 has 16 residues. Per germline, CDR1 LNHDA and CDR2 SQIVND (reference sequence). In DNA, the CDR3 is TGTGCCCCTAAGGAGGTGGGAAGACAGGGAATTTCGGCCCTCCACTTT. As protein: CAPKEVGRQGISALHF. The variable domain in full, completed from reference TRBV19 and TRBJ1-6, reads DGGITQSPKYLFRKEGQNVTLSCEQNLNHDAMYWYRQDPGQGLRLIYYSQIVNDFQKGDIAEGYSVSREKKESFPLTVTSAQKNPTAFYLCAPKEVGRQGISALHFGNGTRLTVT.

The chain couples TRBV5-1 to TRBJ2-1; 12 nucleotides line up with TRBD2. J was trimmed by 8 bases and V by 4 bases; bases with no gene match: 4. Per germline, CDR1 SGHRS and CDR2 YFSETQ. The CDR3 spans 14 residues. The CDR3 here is CASSPTSGSDEQFF. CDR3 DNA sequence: TGCGCCAGCAGCCCGACTAGCGGGAGCGATGAGCAGTTCTTC.

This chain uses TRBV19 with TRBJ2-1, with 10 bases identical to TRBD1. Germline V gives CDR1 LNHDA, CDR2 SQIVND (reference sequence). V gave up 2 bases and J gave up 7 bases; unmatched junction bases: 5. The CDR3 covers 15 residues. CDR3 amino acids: CASSIMGTGENEQFF. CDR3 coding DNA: TGTGCCAGTAGTATAATGGGGACAGGGGAAAATGAGCAGTTCTTC.

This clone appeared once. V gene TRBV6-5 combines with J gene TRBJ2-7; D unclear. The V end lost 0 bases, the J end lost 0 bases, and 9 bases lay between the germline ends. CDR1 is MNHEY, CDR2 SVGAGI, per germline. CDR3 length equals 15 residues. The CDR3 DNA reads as TGTGCCAGCAGTTACTCGAGGTCAGTCTCCTACGAGCAGTACTTC. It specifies CASSYSRSVSYEQYF.

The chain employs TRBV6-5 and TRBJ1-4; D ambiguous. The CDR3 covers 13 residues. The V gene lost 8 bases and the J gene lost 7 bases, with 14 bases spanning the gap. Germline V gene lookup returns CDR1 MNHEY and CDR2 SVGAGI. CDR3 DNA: TGTGCCAGCGCTAGCTCTTGGGGTGAAAAACTGTTTTTT. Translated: CASASSWGEKLFF.